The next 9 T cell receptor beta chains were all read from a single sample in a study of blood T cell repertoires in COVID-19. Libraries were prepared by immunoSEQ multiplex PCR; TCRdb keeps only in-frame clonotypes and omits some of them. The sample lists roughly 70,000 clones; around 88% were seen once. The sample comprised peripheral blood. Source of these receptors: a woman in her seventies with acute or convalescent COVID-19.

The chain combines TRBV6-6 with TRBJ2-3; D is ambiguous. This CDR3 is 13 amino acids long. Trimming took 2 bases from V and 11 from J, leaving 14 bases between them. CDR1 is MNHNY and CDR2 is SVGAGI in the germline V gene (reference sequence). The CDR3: CASSYADPMGQYF. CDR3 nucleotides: TGTGCCAGCAGTTACGCGGATCCGATGGGGCAGTATTTT.

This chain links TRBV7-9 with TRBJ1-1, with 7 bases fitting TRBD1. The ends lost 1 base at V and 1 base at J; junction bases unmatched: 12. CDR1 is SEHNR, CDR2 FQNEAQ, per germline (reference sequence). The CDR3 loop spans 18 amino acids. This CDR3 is CASSLVEGAWRRNTEAFF. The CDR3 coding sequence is TGTGCCAGCAGCTTAGTCGAGGGGGCATGGCGAAGGAACACTGAAGCTTTCTTT.

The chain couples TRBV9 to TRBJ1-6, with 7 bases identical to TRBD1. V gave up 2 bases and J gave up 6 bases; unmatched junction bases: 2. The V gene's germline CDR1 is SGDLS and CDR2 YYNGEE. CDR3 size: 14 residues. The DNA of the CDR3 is TGTGCCAGCAGCGTGAAGGGGGCTAATTCACCCCTCCACTTT. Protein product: CASSVKGANSPLHF.

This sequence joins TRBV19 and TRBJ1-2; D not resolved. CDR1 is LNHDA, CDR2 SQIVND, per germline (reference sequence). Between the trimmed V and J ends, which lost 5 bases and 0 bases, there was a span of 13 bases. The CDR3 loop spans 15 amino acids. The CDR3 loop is CASSSTPAANYGYTF. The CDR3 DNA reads TGTGCCAGTAGTTCTACCCCGGCGGCTAACTATGGCTACACCTTC.

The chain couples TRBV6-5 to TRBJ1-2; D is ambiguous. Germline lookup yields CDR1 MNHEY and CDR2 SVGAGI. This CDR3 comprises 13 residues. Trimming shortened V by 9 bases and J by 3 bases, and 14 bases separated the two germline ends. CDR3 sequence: CASQRGADYGYTF. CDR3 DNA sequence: TGTGCCAGTCAACGGGGAGCGGACTATGGCTACACCTTC.

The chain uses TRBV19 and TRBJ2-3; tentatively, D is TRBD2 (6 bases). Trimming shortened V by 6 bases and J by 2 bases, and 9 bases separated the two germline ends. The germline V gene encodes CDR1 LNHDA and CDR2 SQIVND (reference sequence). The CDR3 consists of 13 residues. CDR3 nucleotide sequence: TGTGCCAGTAGGGCTAGCGCCACAGATACGCAGTATTTT. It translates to CASRASATDTQYF.

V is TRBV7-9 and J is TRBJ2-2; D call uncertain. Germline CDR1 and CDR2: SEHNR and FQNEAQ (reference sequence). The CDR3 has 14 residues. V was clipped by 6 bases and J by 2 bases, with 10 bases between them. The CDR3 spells CASSHDSNTGELFF. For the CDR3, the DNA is TGTGCCAGCAGTCATGACTCCAACACCGGGGAGCTGTTTTTT.

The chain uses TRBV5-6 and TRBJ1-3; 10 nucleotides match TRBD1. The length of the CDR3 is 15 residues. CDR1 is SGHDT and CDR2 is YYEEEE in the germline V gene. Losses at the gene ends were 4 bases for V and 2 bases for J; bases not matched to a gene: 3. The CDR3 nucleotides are TGTGCCAGCAGCGCCGGGACAGGGGCTGGAAACACCATATATTTT. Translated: CASSAGTGAGNTIYF.

In DNA, the CDR3 is TGTGCAAGTCGCTGCGTTGAACCGGGACAGGGGAACCCTCCGGGCCGAACAGATACGCAGTATTTT. This codes for CASRCVEPGQGNPPGRTDTQYF. The chain combines TRBV12-2 with TRBJ2-3; the table's TRBD1 call for D was not verified on the DNA. TRBV12-2 is a pseudogene. The CDR3 runs to 22 residues.